This T cell receptor beta chain was profiled in a study of cytomegalovirus exposure and HLA in healthy donors. Findings and limits, study-wide: Excluded: some indistinguishable V segments such as TRBV6-2 and TRBV6-3. Using a false discovery rate of 0.05, a later analysis showed that 16,951 TCR beta sequences were associated with HLA alleles. For most TCR beta V segments, an earlier analysis put the productive rate at about 87% or about 30% of the time.

Worth noting for this clone: Antigen unknown.

Amplification used 60 Vbeta primers and 13 Jbeta primers. The table came from immunoSEQ multiplex PCR; TCRdb's copy has only in-frame clones and leaves some out. This repertoire shows some 170,000 clones, 75% to 85% found once; its top ten account for about 2.2%. The ends lost 0 bases at V and 5 bases at J; junction bases unmatched: 6. Looked up from germline, CDR1 is SQVTM and CDR2 is ANQGSEA. The CDR3 loop spans 15 amino acids. The sequenced material came from PBMCs. This receptor was obtained from a woman aged 30 to 39 in good health and CMV-seronegative. The chain combines TRBV29-1 with TRBJ2-3; 9 bases align to TRBD1. Here the CDR3 reads CSVEDWTGVEDTQYF. The CDR3 nucleotides read TGCAGCGTTGAAGACTGGACAGGGGTAGAAGATACGCAGTATTTT.